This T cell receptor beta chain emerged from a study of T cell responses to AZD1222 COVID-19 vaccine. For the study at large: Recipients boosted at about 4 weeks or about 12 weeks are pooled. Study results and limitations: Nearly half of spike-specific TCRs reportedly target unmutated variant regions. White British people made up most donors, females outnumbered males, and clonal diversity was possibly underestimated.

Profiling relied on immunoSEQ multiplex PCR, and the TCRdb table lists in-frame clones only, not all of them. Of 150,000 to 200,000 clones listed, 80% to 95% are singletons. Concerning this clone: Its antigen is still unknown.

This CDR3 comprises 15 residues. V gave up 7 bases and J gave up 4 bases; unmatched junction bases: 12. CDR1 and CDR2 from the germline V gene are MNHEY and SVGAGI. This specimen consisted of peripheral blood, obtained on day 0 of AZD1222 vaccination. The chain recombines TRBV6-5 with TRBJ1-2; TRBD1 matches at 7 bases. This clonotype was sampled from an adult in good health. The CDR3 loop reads CASKNTGVKGYGYTF. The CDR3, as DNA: TGTGCCAGCAAAAATACAGGGGTGAAGGGCTATGGCTACACCTTC.